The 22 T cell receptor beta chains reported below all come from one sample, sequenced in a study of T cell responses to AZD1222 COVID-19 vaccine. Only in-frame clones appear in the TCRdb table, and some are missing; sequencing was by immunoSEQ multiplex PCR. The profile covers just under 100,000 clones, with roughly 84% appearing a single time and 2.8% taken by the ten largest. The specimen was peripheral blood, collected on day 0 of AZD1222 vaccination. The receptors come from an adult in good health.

As DNA, the CDR3 is TGTGCCAGCAACGCGGGAACTGAAGCTTTCTTT. It is translated as CASNAGTEAFF. The chain uses TRBV7-9 and TRBJ1-1; D is unclear. Looked up from germline, CDR1 is SEHNR and CDR2 is FQNEAQ (reference sequence). The length of the CDR3 is 11 residues. Trimming pared 7 bases from V and 5 bases from J, leaving 8 bases between.

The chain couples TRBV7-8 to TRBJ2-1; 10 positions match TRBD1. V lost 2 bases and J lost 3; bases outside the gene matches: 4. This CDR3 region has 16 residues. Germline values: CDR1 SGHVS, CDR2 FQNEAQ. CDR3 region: CASSLRDRGFYNEQFF. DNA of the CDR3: TGTGCCAGCAGCTTAAGGGACAGGGGCTTCTACAATGAGCAGTTCTTC.

The CDR3 bases are TGTGCCAGCAGCTTACTGGGACGGACGACCGGGGAGCTGTTTTTT. This encodes CASSLLGRTTGELFF. The chain couples TRBV14 to TRBJ2-2; D assignment may be TRBD1 or TRBD2 (5 bases each). The CDR3 sequence is 15 residues long. Trimming removed 5 bases at V and 5 bases at J, with 15 bases between. Germline assignment: CDR1 SGHDN and CDR2 FVKESK.

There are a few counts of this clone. CDR3 coding DNA: TGTGCCAGTACCACACAGGGGGCGCCTGGCTACACCTTC. Translated, it gives CASTTQGAPGYTF. The V and J genes are TRBV19 and TRBJ1-2; 9 bases line up with TRBD1. J gave up 7 bases and V 7 bases, and 7 bases lay outside the gene matches. The CDR3 has 13 residues. The germline V gene encodes CDR1 LNHDA and CDR2 SQIVND (reference sequence).

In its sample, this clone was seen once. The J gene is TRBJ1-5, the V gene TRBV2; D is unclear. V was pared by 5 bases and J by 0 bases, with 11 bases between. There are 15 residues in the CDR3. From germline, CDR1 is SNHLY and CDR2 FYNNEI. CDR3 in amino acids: CASSPHSYSNQPQHF. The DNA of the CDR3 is TGTGCCAGCAGTCCCCATTCATATAGCAATCAGCCCCAGCATTTT.

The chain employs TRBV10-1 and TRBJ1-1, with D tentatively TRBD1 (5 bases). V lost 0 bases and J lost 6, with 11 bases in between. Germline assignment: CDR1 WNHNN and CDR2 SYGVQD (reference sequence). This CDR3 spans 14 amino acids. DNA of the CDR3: TGCGCCAGCAGTGAGTCGGGGAGAGGGGCTGAAGCTTTCTTT. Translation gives CASSESGRGAEAFF.

The DNA for the CDR3 is TGTGCCTGGAGTGTCGGGACAGGGAGGAACTATGGCTACACCTTC. Encoded protein: CAWSVGTGRNYGYTF. This chain joins TRBV30 and TRBJ1-2; the match to TRBD1 covers 9 bases. Germline V lookup: CDR1 GTSNPN, CDR2 SVGIG (reference sequence). Trimming cost V 0 bases and J 2 bases; bases outside gene matches: 4. CDR3 length: 15 amino acids.

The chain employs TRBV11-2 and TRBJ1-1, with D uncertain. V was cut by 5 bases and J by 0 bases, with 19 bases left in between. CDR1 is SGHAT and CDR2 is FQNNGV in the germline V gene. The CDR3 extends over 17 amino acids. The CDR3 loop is CASSRAALGLVNTEAFF. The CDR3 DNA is TGTGCCAGCAGCCGGGCGGCTCTAGGTCTGGTGAACACTGAAGCTTTCTTT.

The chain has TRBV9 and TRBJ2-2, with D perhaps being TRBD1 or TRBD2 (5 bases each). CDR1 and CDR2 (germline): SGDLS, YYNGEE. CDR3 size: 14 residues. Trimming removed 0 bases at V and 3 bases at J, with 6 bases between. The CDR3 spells CASSVGGYTGELFF. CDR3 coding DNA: TGTGCCAGCAGCGTAGGGGGGTACACCGGGGAGCTGTTTTTT.

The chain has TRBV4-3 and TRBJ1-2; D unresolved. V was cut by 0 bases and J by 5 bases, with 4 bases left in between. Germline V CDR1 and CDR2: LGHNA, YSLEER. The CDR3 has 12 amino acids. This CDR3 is CASSQEGYGYTF. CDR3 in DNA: TGCGCCAGCAGCCAAGAGGGTTATGGCTACACCTTC.

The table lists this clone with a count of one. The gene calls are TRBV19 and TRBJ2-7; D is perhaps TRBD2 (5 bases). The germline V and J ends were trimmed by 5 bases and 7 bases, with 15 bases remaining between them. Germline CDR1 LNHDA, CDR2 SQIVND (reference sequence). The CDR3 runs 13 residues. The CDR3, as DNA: TGTGCCAGTAGTCATCGGGGTCCCCCGGAGCAGTACTTC. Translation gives CASSHRGPPEQYF.

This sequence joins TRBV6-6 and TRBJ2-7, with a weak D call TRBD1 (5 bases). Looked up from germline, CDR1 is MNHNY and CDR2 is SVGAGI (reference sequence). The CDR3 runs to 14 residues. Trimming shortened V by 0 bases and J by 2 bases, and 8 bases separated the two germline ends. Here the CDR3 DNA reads TGTGCCAGCAGTTACTCGGCGACAGCCTACGAGCAGTACTTC. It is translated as CASSYSATAYEQYF.

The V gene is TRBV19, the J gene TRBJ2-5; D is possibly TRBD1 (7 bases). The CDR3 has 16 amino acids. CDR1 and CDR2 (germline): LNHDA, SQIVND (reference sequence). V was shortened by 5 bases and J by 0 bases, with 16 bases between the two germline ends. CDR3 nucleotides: TGTGCCAGTAGTCGTGCGGGGACAGTATACCAAGAGACCCAGTACTTC. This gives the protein CASSRAGTVYQETQYF.

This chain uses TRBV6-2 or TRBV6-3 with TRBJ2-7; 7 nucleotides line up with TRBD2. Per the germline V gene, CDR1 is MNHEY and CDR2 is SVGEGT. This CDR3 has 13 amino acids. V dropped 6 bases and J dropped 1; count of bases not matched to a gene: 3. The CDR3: CASSWRGSYEQYF. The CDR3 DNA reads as TGTGCCAGCAGCTGGCGGGGGTCCTACGAGCAGTACTTC.

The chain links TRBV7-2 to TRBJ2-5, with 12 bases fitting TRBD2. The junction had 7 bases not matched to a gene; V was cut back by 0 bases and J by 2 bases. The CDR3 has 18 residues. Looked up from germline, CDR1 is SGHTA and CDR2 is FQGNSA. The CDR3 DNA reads TGTGCCAGCAGCTTAGCTCTACTAGCGGGGGGCCGACAAGAGACCCAGTACTTC. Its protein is CASSLALLAGGRQETQYF.

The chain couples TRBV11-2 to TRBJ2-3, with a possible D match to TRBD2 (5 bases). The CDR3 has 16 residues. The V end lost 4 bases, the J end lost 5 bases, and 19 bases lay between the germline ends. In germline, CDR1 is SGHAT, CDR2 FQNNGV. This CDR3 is CASSSPDGIKGDTQYF. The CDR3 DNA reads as TGTGCCAGCAGCTCTCCGGACGGGATCAAGGGAGATACGCAGTATTTT.

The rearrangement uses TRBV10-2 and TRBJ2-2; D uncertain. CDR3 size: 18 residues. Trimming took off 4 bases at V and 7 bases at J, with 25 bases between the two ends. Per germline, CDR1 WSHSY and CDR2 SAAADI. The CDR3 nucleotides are TGCGCCAGCAGTGTAACGCGAGGTCGTGGTGGATTCGACGGGGAGCTGTTTTTT. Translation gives CASSVTRGRGGFDGELFF.

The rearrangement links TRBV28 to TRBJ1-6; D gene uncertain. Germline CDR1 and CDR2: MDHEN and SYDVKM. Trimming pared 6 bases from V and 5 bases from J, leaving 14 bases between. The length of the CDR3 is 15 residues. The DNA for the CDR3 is TGTGCCAGCAGCGAAGGACGAGTCAATAATTCACCCCTCCACTTT. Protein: CASSEGRVNNSPLHF. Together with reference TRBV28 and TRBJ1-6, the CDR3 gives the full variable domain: DVKVTQSSRYLVKRTGEKVFLECVQDMDHENMFWYRQDPGLGLRLIYFSYDVKMKEKGDIPEGYSVSREKKERFSLILESASTNQTSMYLCASSEGRVNNSPLHFGNGTRLTVT.

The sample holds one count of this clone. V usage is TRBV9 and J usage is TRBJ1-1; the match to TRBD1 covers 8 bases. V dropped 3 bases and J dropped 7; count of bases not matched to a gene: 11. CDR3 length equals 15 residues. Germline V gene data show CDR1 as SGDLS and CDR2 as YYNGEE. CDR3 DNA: TGTGCCAGCAGCGCACCAGGGGGCGGAGTGAGTGAAGCTTTCTTT. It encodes CASSAPGGGVSEAFF.

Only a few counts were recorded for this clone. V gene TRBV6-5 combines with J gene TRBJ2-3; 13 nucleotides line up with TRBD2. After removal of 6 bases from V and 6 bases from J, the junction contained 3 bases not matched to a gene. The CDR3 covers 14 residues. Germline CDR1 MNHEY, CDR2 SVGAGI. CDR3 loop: CASSLGLAGDTQYF. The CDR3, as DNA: TGTGCCAGCAGCCTGGGACTAGCGGGGGATACGCAGTATTTT.

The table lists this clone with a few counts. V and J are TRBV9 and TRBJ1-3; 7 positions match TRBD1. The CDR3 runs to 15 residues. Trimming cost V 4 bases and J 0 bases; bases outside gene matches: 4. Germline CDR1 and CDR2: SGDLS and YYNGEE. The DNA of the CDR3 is TGTGCCAGCAGCCCGACAGGGCTCTCTGGAAACACCATATATTTT. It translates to CASSPTGLSGNTIYF.

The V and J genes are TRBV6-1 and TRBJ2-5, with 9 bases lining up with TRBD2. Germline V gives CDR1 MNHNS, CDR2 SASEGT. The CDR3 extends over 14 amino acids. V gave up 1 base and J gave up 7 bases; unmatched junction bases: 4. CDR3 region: CASSEGGGAGTQYF. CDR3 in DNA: TGTGCCAGCAGTGAAGGCGGGGGGGCTGGGACCCAGTACTTC.